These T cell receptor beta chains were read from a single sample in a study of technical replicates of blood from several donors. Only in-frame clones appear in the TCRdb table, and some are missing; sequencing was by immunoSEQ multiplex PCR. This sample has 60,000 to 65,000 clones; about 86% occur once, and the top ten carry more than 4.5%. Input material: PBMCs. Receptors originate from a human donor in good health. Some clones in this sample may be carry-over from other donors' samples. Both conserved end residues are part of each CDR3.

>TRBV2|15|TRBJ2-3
CASSEASGMADTQYF
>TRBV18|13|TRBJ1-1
CASSPSQNTEAFF
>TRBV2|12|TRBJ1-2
CASSVKGTANTF
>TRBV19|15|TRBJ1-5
CASTAWQGGNQPQHF
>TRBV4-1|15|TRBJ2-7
CASSQNYRPHHEQYF
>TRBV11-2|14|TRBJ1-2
CASSSNRGRYGYTF
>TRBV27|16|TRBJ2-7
CASTGTSGGTPGEQYF
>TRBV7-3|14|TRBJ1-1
CASSSQGDGTEAFF
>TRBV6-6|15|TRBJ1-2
CASSSQLREGYGYTF
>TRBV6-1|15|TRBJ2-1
CASSELAASYNEQFF
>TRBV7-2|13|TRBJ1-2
CASSPDSQYGYTF
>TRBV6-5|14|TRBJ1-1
CASSYLGANTEAFF
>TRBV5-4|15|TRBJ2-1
CASREGRSSYNEQFF
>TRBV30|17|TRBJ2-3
CAWGLADYETSPDTQYF
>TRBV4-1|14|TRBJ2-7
CASSPGLLNSGQYF